Each of the 17 T cell receptor beta chains below was sequenced from the same sample in a study of blood T cell repertoires in COVID-19. Generated by immunoSEQ multiplex PCR, the TCRdb table keeps only in-frame clones and is missing some. The sample shows a few hundred thousand clones, 85% of them seen only once. Sequencing was carried out using peripheral blood. The receptors stem from a young woman with acute or convalescent COVID-19.

The chain has TRBV18 and TRBJ1-1, with D possibly TRBD1 on 6 matching bases. CDR1 and CDR2 from the germline V gene are KGHSH and LQKENI. The CDR3 is 13 amino acids. Trimming removed 5 bases from V and 0 bases from J, with 7 bases in between. The DNA for the CDR3 is TGTGCCAGCTCAACAGGGCTGAACACTGAAGCTTTCTTT. Translating gives CASSTGLNTEAFF.

The V and J genes are TRBV18 and TRBJ1-4; 9 nucleotides match TRBD1. Germline loops: CDR1 KGHSH, CDR2 LQKENI. V was pared by 4 bases and J by 4 bases, with 4 bases of the junction left unmatched. CDR3 size: 15 residues. The CDR3 DNA reads TGTGCCAGCTCACGTGGGACAGGGTTTAATGAAAAACTGTTTTTT. Residues: CASSRGTGFNEKLFF.

The chain joins TRBV9 to TRBJ2-1; 9 bases line up with TRBD1. The trim removed 3 bases at V and 1 base at J, leaving 2 bases unmatched. Germline CDR1 is SGDLS and CDR2 is YYNGEE. The CDR3 is 15 residues long. This CDR3 is CASSGQGGSYNEQFF. CDR3 DNA: TGTGCCAGCAGCGGACAGGGGGGTTCCTACAATGAGCAGTTCTTC.

The chain recombines TRBV5-1 with TRBJ2-7, with D perhaps TRBD1 (6 bases). Trimming removed 2 bases at V and 0 bases at J, with 12 bases between. The CDR3 consists of 15 residues. Germline assignment: CDR1 SGHRS and CDR2 YFSETQ. The chain's CDR3 is CASSLGGDSSYEQYF. In DNA, the CDR3 is TGCGCCAGCAGCTTAGGGGGAGACAGCTCCTACGAGCAGTACTTC.

This chain joins TRBV7-2 and TRBJ2-1, with 7 positions matching TRBD1. CDR3 size: 16 residues. Germline V gene data show CDR1 as SGHTA and CDR2 as FQGNSA. The V segment lost 5 bases and the J segment 9 bases; nucleotides outside the gene matches: 16. CDR3 residues: CASSPDPGQKVVEQFF. CDR3 DNA sequence: TGTGCCAGCAGCCCCGATCCGGGACAGAAGGTTGTTGAGCAGTTCTTC.

The chain is built from TRBV9 and TRBJ2-5; D is uncertain. V was trimmed by 3 bases and J by 5 bases, leaving 11 bases between them. The CDR3 extends over 13 amino acids. Germline-derived CDR1 and CDR2 are SGDLS and YYNGEE. The CDR3 loop is CASSANPEETQYF. The CDR3 region has the DNA TGTGCCAGCAGCGCCAATCCGGAGGAGACCCAGTACTTC.

This chain links TRBV27 with TRBJ2-2; 11 bases are a match to TRBD2. This CDR3 is 17 amino acids long. The germline CDR1 and CDR2 sequences are MNHEY and SMNVEV (reference sequence). V was clipped by 1 base and J by 3 bases; unmatched bases: 4. In nucleotides, the CDR3 is TGTGCCAGCAGTTTATGGGGACTAGCGGAATACACCGGGGAGCTGTTTTTT. The encoded protein is CASSLWGLAEYTGELFF.

J is TRBJ1-2 and V is TRBV5-4, with TRBD1 matching over 9 bases. The CDR3 has 13 residues. The germline CDR1 and CDR2 sequences are SGHNT and YYREEE (reference sequence). The V segment lost 2 bases and the J segment 8 bases; nucleotides outside the gene matches: 4. CDR3 region: CASSLTGGWGYTF. The CDR3 DNA sequence: TGTGCCAGCAGCTTAACAGGGGGCTGGGGCTACACCTTC.

In its sample, this clone was seen a few times. The junction and the germline gene differ at one end; a read error may be behind it. The chain joins TRBV30 to TRBJ1-2; 8 bases align to TRBD1. The CDR3 runs 10 residues. CDR1 is GTSNPN, CDR2 SVGIG, per germline (reference sequence). The CDR3 reads CAWLDRGPIF. The DNA of the CDR3 is TGTGCCTGGCTTGACAGGGGACCCATCTTC.

This chain uses TRBV3-1 (or the pseudogene TRBV3-2) with TRBJ1-2; TRBD1 matches 10 bases. There are 16 residues in the CDR3. Germline trimming cut 3 bases from V and 5 bases from J; bases unmatched to any gene: 9. The germline V gene has CDR1 LGHDT and CDR2 YNNKEL (reference sequence). The CDR3 DNA reads TGTGCCAGCAGCCAGGGTCCGGGACAGGGGTCGTATGGCTACACCTTC. Protein: CASSQGPGQGSYGYTF.

CDR3 bases: TGTGCCAGCACCCCGGGACTCCCACAAGAGACCCAGTACTTC. Translated: CASTPGLPQETQYF. V and J are TRBV2 and TRBJ2-5; tentative D call: TRBD2 (6 bases). The V gene's germline CDR1 is SNHLY and CDR2 FYNNEI. V was trimmed by 7 bases and J by 2 bases, leaving 14 bases between them. CDR3 length: 14 residues.

The chain joins TRBV3-1 (or the pseudogene TRBV3-2) to TRBJ2-1; 8 bases agree with TRBD2. The CDR3 spans 18 residues. Germline CDR1 and CDR2: LGHDT and YNNKEL (reference sequence). V lost 0 bases and J lost 2; bases outside the gene matches: 9. DNA for the CDR3: TGTGCCAGCAGCCAAGATACTAGCGGCCAATACACCTACAATGAGCAGTTCTTC. This codes for CASSQDTSGQYTYNEQFF.

The chain is built from TRBV7-3 and TRBJ1-5, with D possibly matching TRBD1 (5 bases). V dropped 1 base and J dropped 3 bases, with 10 bases sitting between them. The CDR3 has 15 residues. Germline V gene data show CDR1 as SGHTA and CDR2 as FQGTGA. The CDR3 spells CASSLISGSNQPQHF. CDR3 bases: TGTGCCAGCAGCTTAATATCAGGGTCCAATCAGCCCCAGCATTTT.

The CDR3 DNA sequence: TGTGCCAGCAGGGCGAGGGCCAAAAACATTCAGTACTTC. This codes for CASRARAKNIQYF. This chain links TRBV21-1 with TRBJ2-4; the table's D call, TRBD2, was not checked against the DNA. TRBV21-1 is a pseudogene locus. This CDR3 has 13 amino acids.

The CDR3 DNA sequence: TGTGCCAGCAGCCCACAGGGTTCGGATAATTCACCCCTCCACTTT. It specifies CASSPQGSDNSPLHF. V and J are TRBV7-9 and TRBJ1-6; D perhaps matches TRBD1 (6 bases). In germline, CDR1 is SEHNR, CDR2 FQNEAQ (reference sequence). This CDR3 spans 15 amino acids. V lost 5 bases and J 5 bases, leaving 13 bases between the germline ends.

About this clone itself: Different DNA sequences within this sample yield the same CDR3. The V and J genes are TRBV20-1 and TRBJ2-7; 7 nucleotides agree with TRBD1. The V and J ends lost 6 bases and 3 bases, in that order; junction bases with no gene match: 2. CDR3 length: 11 amino acids. Germline assignment: CDR1 DFQATT and CDR2 SNEGSKA (reference sequence). CDR3 protein: CSARQGYEQYF. The CDR3 DNA follows: TGCAGTGCCAGACAGGGCTACGAGCAGTACTTC.

This clone was seen a handful of times. The V and J genes are TRBV25-1 and TRBJ1-1; 7 nucleotides agree with TRBD1. The J segment lost 4 bases and the V segment lost 4 bases, leaving 6 bases of the junction unmatched. The V gene's germline CDR1 is MGHDK and CDR2 SYGVNS. This CDR3 region has 14 residues. In nucleotides, the CDR3 is TGTGCCAGCAGTGGCCAACAGGGGAGCACTGAAGCTTTCTTT. Encoded protein: CASSGQQGSTEAFF.